This T cell receptor (beta chain) derives from a study of response to subunit inactivated influenza vaccine. Study findings and constraints: New T cells are recruited in small numbers by each seasonal influenza vaccination, according to the authors' suggestion.

The CDR3 sequence is 16 residues long. Per germline, CDR1 SGHTA and CDR2 FQGNSA. V dropped 1 base and J dropped 0 bases, with 11 bases sitting between them. TCRdb recomputed calls from the RT-PCR reads with MiXCR, one row per CDR3 protein. The data show more than 600,000 distinct CDR3 sequences, approximately 17% seen once. This clonotype occurred a few times. Its antigen is unidentified. The sequenced sample was PBMCs from blood, obtained roughly 5 days after vaccination. The V and J genes are TRBV7-2 and TRBJ2-3; a weak D match, TRBD2 (7 bases). This TCR came from a man in his forties or fifties who received an inactivated influenza vaccine. The CDR3 loop reads CASSLVAGASTDTQYF. In DNA form, the CDR3 reads TGTGCCAGCAGCTTAGTCGCGGGGGCCAGCACAGATACGCAGTATTTT.